The 25 T cell receptor beta chains listed next were all sequenced from one sample in a study of a mutant IDH1 vaccine in newly diagnosed glioma. Repertoires were generated with immunoSEQ multiplex PCR, while TCRdb's copy carries only in-frame clones and drops some. Of 30,000 to 35,000 clones in the sample, around 83% were seen once. As to time point: baseline, week 1 (first vaccination visit). Treatment here: pre-vaccination baseline after standard-of-care therapy. The sample in question was peripheral blood mononuclear cells (PBMCs), obtained from a glioma patient treated with radiotherapy, temozolomide or both. The source of these receptors is a man aged 50 to 59 with glioma. Some clones in this sample may be carry-over from other donors' samples.

CDR3 residues: CASSPSSGGMAQYF. The CDR3 coding sequence is TGCGCCAGCAGCCCCTCCTCGGGGGGAATGGCGCAGTACTTC. The gene calls are TRBV5-1 and TRBJ2-7; 7 bases map to TRBD2. The CDR3 sequence is 14 residues long. CDR1 is SGHRS and CDR2 is YFSETQ in the germline V gene. The V segment lost 4 bases and the J segment 9 bases; nucleotides outside the gene matches: 13.

The rearrangement links TRBV5-4 to TRBJ1-1; possible D gene TRBD1, 5 bases. Germline CDR1 is SGHNT and CDR2 is YYREEE (reference sequence). The CDR3 loop spans 14 amino acids. V lost 1 base and J 0 bases, leaving 7 bases between the germline ends. The CDR3 coding sequence is TGTGCCAGCAGCTTGCAGGGAGTGAACACTGAAGCTTTCTTT. This sequence encodes CASSLQGVNTEAFF.

This rearrangement joins TRBV7-8 to TRBJ2-2, with TRBD1 matching over 7 bases. This CDR3 contains 16 residues. The germline gives CDR1 SGHVS, CDR2 FQNEAQ. The trim removed 2 bases at V and 2 bases at J, leaving 5 bases unmatched. This chain's CDR3 is CASSLMTGFNTGELFF. DNA of the CDR3: TGTGCCAGCAGCTTAATGACAGGGTTTAACACCGGGGAGCTGTTTTTT.

This chain connects TRBV2 to TRBJ2-1; TRBD2 is a possible D gene (6 bases). V lost 1 base and J 1 base, leaving 17 bases between the germline ends. The length of the CDR3 is 18 residues. The germline CDR1 and CDR2 sequences are SNHLY and FYNNEI. The CDR3 spells CASSEGRGFAGSYNEQFF. In DNA form, the CDR3 reads TGTGCCAGCAGTGAAGGGAGAGGGTTTGCGGGGTCCTACAATGAGCAGTTCTTC.

This chain links TRBV11-2 with TRBJ2-2; 7 positions agree with TRBD2. The trim removed 8 bases at V and 9 bases at J, leaving 12 bases unmatched. This CDR3 is 14 amino acids long. Germline CDR1 is SGHAT and CDR2 is FQNNGV. CDR3 in DNA: TGTGCCAGCTCGAGACTAGCCAAATCCCGGGAGCTGTTTTTT. Its translation is CASSRLAKSRELFF.

The DNA for the CDR3 is TGTGCCTGGAAAAGGGAGGGACTTGAAGCTTTCTTT. Its protein product is CAWKREGLEAFF. The chain is built from TRBV30 and TRBJ1-1, with D possibly matching TRBD1 (5 bases). The germline V gene encodes CDR1 GTSNPN and CDR2 SVGIG (reference sequence). The CDR3 runs to 12 residues. V was shortened by 4 bases and J by 7 bases, with 13 bases between the two germline ends.

The rearrangement links TRBV19 to TRBJ2-1; 8 bases fit TRBD1. Trimming cost V 2 bases and J 2 bases; bases outside gene matches: 2. Looked up from germline, CDR1 is LNHDA and CDR2 is SQIVND (reference sequence). This CDR3 has 15 amino acids. The DNA of the CDR3 is TGTGCCAGTAGTATATGGGGACAGGCCTACAATGAGCAGTTCTTC. Translation gives CASSIWGQAYNEQFF.

This chain uses TRBV9 with TRBJ1-2; D gene ambiguous. The CDR3 loop spans 13 amino acids. Between the trimmed V and J ends, which lost 0 bases and 8 bases, there was a span of 11 bases. In germline, CDR1 is SGDLS, CDR2 YYNGEE. The CDR3 DNA reads TGTGCCAGCAGCGTAGGAGGCCCCGGGGGCTACACCTTC. Protein product: CASSVGGPGGYTF.

This clone was seen a single time. V is TRBV2 and J is TRBJ2-7; the match to TRBD1 covers 10 bases. The germline V gene has CDR1 SNHLY and CDR2 FYNNEI. J was trimmed by 3 bases and V by 6 bases; bases with no gene match: 8. The CDR3 runs to 15 residues. CDR3 loop: CASSAGDRGYYEQYF. Written as DNA, the CDR3 is TGTGCCAGCAGCGCCGGGGACAGGGGCTACTACGAGCAGTACTTC.

The chain combines TRBV28 with TRBJ1-1; D call uncertain. V lost 0 bases and J 7 bases, leaving 18 bases between the germline ends. There are 16 residues in the CDR3. CDR1 and CDR2 (germline): MDHEN, SYDVKM. CDR3 protein: CASSLWGGWGVGEAFF. CDR3 DNA sequence: TGTGCCAGCAGTTTATGGGGAGGCTGGGGAGTAGGTGAAGCTTTCTTT.

The rearrangement uses TRBV28 and TRBJ2-3, with 11 bases matching TRBD2. The CDR3 length is 17 residues. V lost 5 bases, J lost 3 bases, and 10 bases stayed unmatched. Germline CDR1 reads MDHEN; CDR2 reads SYDVKM. The CDR3 coding sequence is TGTGCCAGCAGTCCCGGGACTAGCGGACTAGCAACAGATACGCAGTATTTT. It codes for CASSPGTSGLATDTQYF.

The rearrangement links TRBV30 to TRBJ1-4; perhaps TRBD1 as D (6 bases). The V and J ends lost 3 bases and 1 base respectively, with 15 bases between them. This CDR3 is built from 16 residues. Per the germline V gene, CDR1 is GTSNPN and CDR2 is SVGIG (reference sequence). The DNA of the CDR3 is TGTGCCTGGAGCCCAAGGGGGGAAGGAACTAATGAAAAACTGTTTTTT. Residues: CAWSPRGEGTNEKLFF.

This clone turned up a few times. The genes are TRBV20-1 and TRBJ2-3; D ambiguous. The V end was cut by 7 bases, the J end by 0 bases, with 5 bases between. The germline CDR1 and CDR2 sequences are DFQATT and SNEGSKA (reference sequence). This CDR3 is built from 11 residues. In DNA, the CDR3 is TGCAGTGTGGCTAGCACAGATACGCAGTATTTT. Its translation: CSVASTDTQYF.

This clone occurred once. The chain is built from TRBV29-1 and TRBJ2-2, with TRBD2 matching over 11 bases. The CDR3 has 14 amino acids. Germline lookup yields CDR1 SQVTM and CDR2 ANQGSEA. After removal of 7 bases from V and 7 bases from J, the junction contained 8 bases not matched to a gene. This CDR3 is CSGGTSGEHGELFF. Here the CDR3 DNA reads TGCAGCGGAGGGACTAGCGGAGAACACGGGGAGCTGTTTTTT.

This chain joins TRBV7-9 and TRBJ2-3; tentatively, D is TRBD1 (5 bases). This CDR3 spans 13 amino acids. Germline lookup yields CDR1 SEHNR and CDR2 FQNEAQ (reference sequence). The V end lost 5 bases, the J end lost 3 bases, and 9 bases lay between the germline ends. In DNA form, the CDR3 reads TGTGCCAGCAGCCAGACAGAGACAGATACGCAGTATTTT. This encodes CASSQTETDTQYF.

The J gene is TRBJ1-2, the V gene TRBV5-6; D not certain. The CDR3 has 13 residues. V was clipped by 4 bases and J by 8 bases, with 15 bases between them. CDR1 SGHDT and CDR2 YYEEEE come from the germline V gene. CDR3 coding DNA: TGTGCCAGCAGCCGAGAACTTACCGAAGGCTACACCTTC. Its protein product is CASSRELTEGYTF. Using reference TRBV5-6 and TRBJ1-2 for the parts outside the CDR3, the full variable domain is DAGVTQSPTHLIKTRGQQVTLRCSPKSGHDTVSWYQQALGQGPQFIFQYYEEEERQRGNFPDRFSGHQFPNYSSELNVNALLLGDSALYLCASSRELTEGYTFGSGTRLTVV.

The rearrangement links TRBV15 to TRBJ2-2, with D possibly being TRBD1 or TRBD2 (5 bases each). The V and J ends lost 2 bases and 3 bases respectively, with 7 bases between them. The CDR3 covers 14 residues. CDR1 and CDR2 (germline): LNHNV, YYDKDF (reference sequence). The CDR3 region is CATSRQGDTGELFF. The CDR3 nucleotides read TGTGCCACCAGCAGACAGGGAGACACCGGGGAGCTGTTTTTT.

The chain uses TRBV6-4 and TRBJ1-1; D ambiguous. CDR3 length equals 12 residues. V lost 7 bases and J lost 5, with 11 bases in between. Germline V gene sequence: CDR1 MRHNA, CDR2 SNTAGT. CDR3 bases: TGTGCCAGCATGGTAGAGGGTACTGAAGCTTTCTTT. This sequence encodes CASMVEGTEAFF.

The chain couples TRBV7-8 to TRBJ2-5; D not certain. V lost 2 bases and J 4 bases, leaving 8 bases between the germline ends. Looked up from germline, CDR1 is SGHVS and CDR2 is FQNEAQ. This CDR3 comprises 13 residues. The CDR3 nucleotides read TGTGCCAGCAGCTTAATAGGCAGAGAGACCCAGTACTTC. This translates into CASSLIGRETQYF.

By share, this clone counts as medium-sized (0.01 to 0.1%). The chain couples TRBV6-4 to TRBJ1-1, with TRBD1 identical over 7 bases. From germline, CDR1 is MRHNA and CDR2 SNTAGT. This CDR3 has 13 amino acids. V dropped 6 bases and J dropped 1; count of bases not matched to a gene: 2. CDR3 DNA: TGTGCCAGCAGCCGGACAGGGAACACTGAAGCTTTCTTT. Protein: CASSRTGNTEAFF.

The chain combines TRBV15 with TRBJ1-1, with no clear D. Germline-derived CDR1 and CDR2 are LNHNV and YYDKDF (reference sequence). The CDR3 has 12 amino acids. Trimming removed 0 bases at V and 3 bases at J, with 2 bases between. The CDR3: CATSREDTEAFF. The CDR3 nucleotides are TGTGCCACCAGCAGAGAGGACACTGAAGCTTTCTTT. The full variable domain, rest sourced from reference TRBV15 and TRBJ1-1, is DAMVIQNPRYQVTQFGKPVTLSCSQTLNHNVMYWYQQKSSQAPKLLFHYYDKDFNNEADTPDNFQSRRPNTSFCFLDIRSPGLGDTAMYLCATSREDTEAFFGQGTRLTVV.

The count of this clone is one. V gene TRBV6-1 combines with J gene TRBJ1-1, with TRBD1 matching 7 bases. The V gene end was trimmed by 11 bases and the J gene end by 1 base; junction bases not matched to a gene: 7. CDR1 is MNHNS and CDR2 is SASEGT in the germline V gene. This CDR3 contains 13 residues. The DNA of the CDR3 is TGTGCCCTAAAGAGGGGGCAGAACACTGAAGCTTTCTTT. This sequence encodes CALKRGQNTEAFF.

V and J are TRBV27 and TRBJ2-2; possibly TRBD2 for D (7 bases). Germline CDR1 reads MNHEY; CDR2 reads SMNVEV (reference sequence). The CDR3 covers 16 residues. Trimming shortened V by 4 bases and J by 7 bases, and 19 bases separated the two germline ends. CDR3 loop: CASSWAEGGRGGELFF. The DNA of the CDR3 is TGTGCCAGCAGTTGGGCTGAGGGGGGGCGAGGCGGGGAGCTGTTTTTT.

This clone was detected a few times. The chain uses TRBV4-1 and TRBJ1-5; D might be TRBD1 (6 bases). Looked up from germline, CDR1 is MGHRA and CDR2 is YSYEKL. CDR3 size: 14 residues. V was pared by 4 bases and J by 3 bases, with 10 bases between. For the CDR3, the DNA is TGCGCCAGCAGCCCCGCAGGGGTCAATCAGCCCCAGCATTTT. Its protein product is CASSPAGVNQPQHF.

This clone came up once. This sequence joins TRBV6-1 and TRBJ2-2; 9 bases map to TRBD1. The CDR3 runs to 17 residues. The V gene end was trimmed by 0 bases and the J gene end by 3 bases; junction bases not matched to a gene: 5. CDR1 and CDR2 from the germline V gene are MNHNS and SASEGT. The DNA for the CDR3 is TGTGCCAGCAGTGAAGCAGGGACAGGGTTCGACACCGGGGAGCTGTTTTTT. Protein: CASSEAGTGFDTGELFF.